This paragraph reports one T cell receptor (beta chain). Antigen specificity is unknown. This entry is derived from a study of blood T cells in healthy people across ages. Next came a second PCR, run for about 7 to 12 cycles, which used a sample-barcoded 5' primer along with a J-beta primer mix. Every cDNA molecule bore a tag from a template-switch adaptor containing 12 random nucleotides. TCRdb fed the 5' RACE reads into MiXCR, producing one record per CDR3 protein. The data show about 680,000 distinct CDR3 sequences, more than 40% seen once. Overall study findings and caveats: Older age went with lower TCR beta diversity per million T cells, in a roughly linear way. Higher diversity and more naive CD4+ cells were features of long-lived donors, compared to aged donors.

The CDR3 runs 17 residues. The germline V gene has CDR1 SGHTA and CDR2 FQGNSA. J lost 0 bases, V lost 4 bases, and 11 bases had no gene match. Sequencing was done on a sample of blood. The gene calls are TRBV7-2 and TRBJ2-7, with 8 positions matching TRBD2. The receptor was isolated from a woman aged 55-69 years in good health. This CDR3 reads CASSYVAGRSFSYEQYF. As DNA, the CDR3 is TGTGCCAGCAGCTACGTAGCGGGAAGATCGTTCTCCTACGAGCAGTACTTC.